These T cell receptor beta chains were read from a single sample in a study of glioma-infiltrating T cells after dendritic cell vaccination. Produced via immunoSEQ multiplex PCR; TCRdb's table is partial and in-frame only. The repertoire has tens of thousands of clones, 80% to 90% of them found once; the top ten carry around 2.3%. The sample here was blood, taken after dendritic cell vaccination. The origin of the receptors is a human donor with glioblastoma. Both conserved end residues are part of each CDR3. The order of the fields is clone size, V gene, D gene, J gene, CDR3 DNA, CDR3 protein. The D gene is left open where the match is weak. The size of a clone is reported for some rows only, either as once, few or many, or as a class for expanded clones.

few	TRBV15	.	TRBJ2-3	TGTGCCACCAGCCAGGCGGGTACAGATACGCAGTATTTT	CATSQAGTDTQYF
few	TRBV5-1	TRBD1	TRBJ2-2	TGCGCCAGCAGCTTTACAGGGGGCGCCCTCTTGAACACCGGGGAGCTGTTTTTT	CASSFTGGALLNTGELFF
.	TRBV5-1	.	TRBJ1-1	TGCGCCAGCAGCTTGGAACCGGGGGTGGACACTGAAGCTTTCTTT	CASSLEPGVDTEAFF
.	TRBV7-2	.	TRBJ1-1	TGTGCCAGCAGCTTCCAACAGAACACTGAAGCTTTCTTT	CASSFQQNTEAFF
.	TRBV11-2	TRBD1	TRBJ1-4	TGTGCCAGCAGCTTAAGAGGGGGCATTGATGAAAAACTGTTTTTT	CASSLRGGIDEKLFF
.	TRBV6-1	TRBD2	TRBJ2-7	TGTGCCAGCAGCCGGGGGGGACTAGCGTTTGGCGAGCAGTACTTC	CASSRGGLAFGEQYF
once	TRBV7-2	TRBD2	TRBJ2-7	TGTGCCAGCAGCACCAGACTAGCGGCCTCCTACGAGCAGTACTTC	CASSTRLAASYEQYF
.	TRBV4-3	.	TRBJ2-3	TGCGCCAGCAGCCAAGACTGGGCGGGGAGCACAGATACGCAGTATTTT	CASSQDWAGSTDTQYF
.	TRBV29-1	.	TRBJ2-7	TGCAGCGTTGAAACAGCTCCAGGGCAGTACTTC	CSVETAPGQYF
.	TRBV6-1	.	TRBJ1-2	TGTGCCAGCAGTGTGAGTGAGGGCAGGTCCTACGGCTACACCTTC	CASSVSEGRSYGYTF
.	TRBV19	TRBD1	TRBJ1-2	TGTGCCAGTAAAAAACAAACCGACAGGGGGCTAAAGGATGGCTACACCTTC	CASKKQTDRGLKDGYTF
.	TRBV18	TRBD1	TRBJ1-1	TGTGCCAGCTCACCAAGAAACAGACAGGGGACTGAAGCTTTCTTT	CASSPRNRQGTEAFF
.	TRBV6-4	TRBD2	TRBJ2-3	TGTGCCAGCAGTGAAATAGCGGGAGGAAGTTCGGATACGCAGTATTTT	CASSEIAGGSSDTQYF
.	TRBV5-6	.	TRBJ1-1	TGTGCCAGCAGCTTTGGTAGGGGACGGGGAGGCACTGAAGCTTTCTTT	CASSFGRGRGGTEAFF
.	TRBV18	.	TRBJ2-7	TGTGCCAGCTCACCCACGGGGGGCTGGTACGAGCAGTACTTC	CASSPTGGWYEQYF
.	TRBV7-9	.	TRBJ1-1	TGTGCCAGCAGCTTACTAGCCGGGAACACTGAAGCTTTCTTT	CASSLLAGNTEAFF
.	TRBV25-1	.	TRBJ2-7	TGTGCCAGCAGTGAATCAGGGGTATCCTACGAGCAGTACTTC	CASSESGVSYEQYF
.	TRBV9	TRBD2	TRBJ2-3	TGTGCCAGCAGCGTAGGTAGCGGGGGGTCTAGCACAGATACGCAGTATTTT	CASSVGSGGSSTDTQYF
.	TRBV9	TRBD2	TRBJ2-1	TGTGCCAGCAGCCTACCACCCCTAGCGGACGAGCAGTTCTTC	CASSLPPLADEQFF
.	TRBV30	.	TRBJ1-1	TGTGCCTGGAGTGTACAGAGCAGGGGGAACACTGAAGCTTTCTTT	CAWSVQSRGNTEAFF
.	TRBV4-1	TRBD2	TRBJ2-1	TGCGCCAGCAGGAGCGAAGCGGGGGGGCCCGACAATGAGCAGTTCTTC	CASRSEAGGPDNEQFF
once	TRBV7-2	.	TRBJ1-1	TGTGCCAGCAGCTTATGGCTTTCTGACACTGAAGCTTTCTTT	CASSLWLSDTEAFF
once	TRBV19	.	TRBJ2-5	TGTGCCAGTAGTATCGGGTCGACTAAACAAGAGACCCAGTACTTC	CASSIGSTKQETQYF
.	TRBV29-1	.	TRBJ1-2	TGCAGCGTTGAAAAGGACACTAACTATGTCTACACCTTC	CSVEKDTNYVYTF
.	TRBV6-1	.	TRBJ2-5	TGTGCCAGCACAATAGGGGGGACCCAGTACTTC	CASTIGGTQYF
.	TRBV4-2	.	TRBJ2-7	TGTGCCAGCAGCCCTTCTATTTCGGGGAGCTACGAGCAGTACTTC	CASSPSISGSYEQYF
.	TRBV7-3	.	TRBJ2-1	TGTGCCAGCAGCCCGGGACTCCAATACAATGAGCAGTTCTTC	CASSPGLQYNEQFF
.	TRBV7-9	.	TRBJ1-3	TGTGCCAGCAGCCCATATCCGGACAAGAGCTCTGGAAACACCATATATTTT	CASSPYPDKSSGNTIYF